This TCR beta chain was sequenced during a study of control samples from healthy donors and cancer patients. Clones were read by immunoSEQ multiplex PCR, and TCRdb kept only the in-frame ones, dropping some. This repertoire shows about 110,000 clones, about 80% found once; its top ten account for around 6.6%. The CDR3 contains 14 residues. V was trimmed by 1 base and J by 8 bases, leaving 14 bases between them. Germline CDR1 is MNHEY and CDR2 is SVGEGT. The source material was blood. V usage is TRBV6-2 or TRBV6-3 and J usage is TRBJ1-1; TRBD1 is a possible D gene (5 bases). The TCR comes from a man aged 18 to 30 in good health. The CDR3 DNA follows: TGTGCCAGCAGTTACTTGTCGGGGCAGGCCGAAGCTTTCTTT. Residues: CASSYLSGQAEAFF.